This TCR beta chain was captured by sequencing in a study of CD8+ T cells in alopecia areata. Study-wide results and caveats: Compared with normal scalp, lesional scalp had higher clonality and more expanded CD8+ clones. Sequenced scalp T cells also include alphabeta T cells resident in normal skin. Patients shared TCRs less clearly than mice did, possibly for HLA-related reasons.

CD4+ and CD8+ T cells were sorted from PBMCs. CDR3 length: 14 residues. Trimming shortened V by 0 bases and J by 8 bases, and 14 bases separated the two germline ends. Germline-derived CDR1 and CDR2 are GTSNPN and SVGIG (reference sequence). RNA was isolated and reverse transcribed to cDNA, the sequencing template. The assay was immunoSEQ multiplex PCR, and TCRdb's table has in-frame clones only and misses some. The sample consists of more than 90,000 clones, roughly two thirds of them appearing once. A word on this clone: What it recognizes is unknown.

The gene calls are TRBV30 and TRBJ2-1, with D hard to call. Source material: CD4+ T cells sorted from blood. This receptor was taken from a human donor in good health. For the CDR3, the DNA is TGTGCCTGGAGTGTACTTGACGGTAGGGATGAGCAGTTCTTC. Residues: CAWSVLDGRDEQFF.